This T cell receptor beta chain derives from a study of shared clonotypes between healthy human individuals. The table came from immunoSEQ multiplex PCR; TCRdb's copy has only in-frame clones and leaves some out. Counted here are 1,400,000 or so clones, roughly 98.5% occurring once; the ten biggest clones make up 0.3% to 0.45%. V lost 7 bases to trimming and J lost 6 bases, with 13 bases between them. This CDR3 has 13 amino acids. In germline, CDR1 is SNHLY, CDR2 FYNNEI. The chain couples TRBV2 to TRBJ2-4, with no clear D. This clonotype originated in a man aged 25-45 years in good health. Source material: naive CD4+ T cells sorted from blood. Subset in this sample: CD45RA+ positively selected. CDR3 residues: CASNPGPTNIQYF. Written as DNA, the CDR3 is TGTGCCAGCAACCCCGGGCCTACAAACATTCAGTACTTC.